This T cell receptor (beta chain) was found in a study of blood T cells in healthy people across ages. Donors were systemically healthy Caucasian individuals from Russia aged roughly 6 to 100 years. Each of the donors had 9 to 10 milliliters of peripheral blood drawn into EDTA-treated Vacutainer tubes. Isolation recovered at least 6 million PBMCs from every sample. This clonotype appeared a single time. Antigen: not known. One end of the junction does not line up with germline, which may come from a read error. A second roughly 6 to 12 cycle PCR used barcoded and J-beta primers. TCRdb re-analysed the 5' RACE reads in MiXCR, keeping a single row per CDR3 protein. The sample lists hundreds of thousands of distinct CDR3 sequences; 32% were seen once. Study observations and caveats: Long-lived donors carried more naive CD4+ cells and greater diversity than aged donors.

Germline V gene sequence: CDR1 MNHEY, CDR2 SVGAGI. The CDR3 consists of 16 residues. The sequencing sample was made of blood. This chain joins TRBV6-5 and TRBJ1-4; the D gene is possibly TRBD1 (5 bases). The clonotype originates from a woman aged 80 or older in good health. The CDR3 region has the DNA TGTGCCAGCAGTTACTCGAAAAGGCGCGTGGGGGAAAATCTGTTTTTT. This codes for CASSYSKRRVGENLFF.